One TCR beta chain is described in this entry. The target of this receptor is not known. Base quality data are lacking; no much larger clone is found one base away. CDR1 and CDR2, per the germline V gene (reference sequence), are LGHDT and YNNKEL. V is clipped by 3 bases and J by 6 bases, and the sequence between their germline boundaries is 15 bases long. Including the terminal cysteine and phenylalanine, the CDR3 comprises 14 residues. The CDR3 DNA has 42 bases and is translated from base 1. What the time point label conveys for this sample: about 28 days (+/-7) after the second vaccine dose. AZD1222 recipients given second doses at about 4 weeks or at about 12 weeks were pooled, since spike-specific TCR depth and breadth were not found to differ between the two schedules. Vaccinee samples came from UK trials COV001 and COV002, including a single-blind randomized controlled phase 2/3 trial of AZD1222 (ChAdOx1 nCoV-19) in healthy adults. For TCRbeta chain sequencing, PBMC samples were collected from trial participants at day 0 and at day 28 after the second dose.

This sample was included in a study of T cell responses to AZD1222 COVID-19 vaccine (dated by TCRdb to about 2021). For the study in its entirety: TCR sequencing was performed for roughly 240 trial participants, of whom 200 to 220 were given two doses of AZD1222 and 26 were given two doses of MenACWY control vaccine. Trial participants were enrolled by age into 18-55, 56-69 and 70-plus year subgroups, with around 150, 28 and 57 TCR-sequenced participants respectively.

Overall study outcomes, separate from this receptor: After two AZD1222 doses, both the breadth and the depth of spike-specific TCRs were significantly higher than at day 0 and than in MenACWY recipients. Conclusions about previously exposed vaccinees were limited because only five to seven AZD1222 recipients were SARS-CoV-2 seropositive at baseline. Participants were mostly white British, with more females than males. The authors suggested clonal diversity may have been underestimated. Because no samples from the day 14 peak response were available, repertoires could be characterized only after the peak T cell response. CD4 TCRs associated with the vaccine covered the entire spike protein, and the dominant responses were in regions 160-218 and 743-854. In the small 56-69-year group, the increase in depth fell short of significance, most likely because of low power. Reportedly, almost half of the unique spike-specific TCRs recognized epitopes lying outside the regions that are mutated in the B.1.351 and B.1.1.7 variants.

The CDR3 regions of human TCRbeta chains were analyzed by immunosequencing. Per the original workflow: TCRs in the repertoires were matched against a reference library of SARS-CoV-2-specific TCRs that had been generated with the MIRA antigen-specificity platform. Breadth was defined as the fraction of unique TCRs that were SARS-CoV-2-associated. Depth was defined as the fraction of total T cells that were SARS-CoV-2-associated. Using the MIRA data, each spike-specific TCR was mapped to the spike region that the TCR reacts to and placed in a CD4 or CD8 class. Log10-transformed breadth and depth values were compared by one-way ANOVA with Sidak's multiple comparisons tests. In TCRdb, the immuneACCESS table is reduced to in-frame sequences with V and J assigned. These tables do not hold every clone; where another copy was compared, an unresolved V gene accounts for under half, and the others remain unexplained. V, J and clone size are those of that table, while D and trimming were read from the DNA. This sample lists about 200,000 clones; roughly nine tenths were detected once. The ten largest clones capture around 3.7% of the sample.

The sequence links TRBV3-1 (or the pseudogene TRBV3-2) to TRBJ2-7; a tentative D call is TRBD2 (6 bases match). The sample here was peripheral blood, taken 28 days after the second AZD1222 dose. The sequence derives from an adult who received the AZD1222 COVID-19 vaccine. The base sequence is TGTGCCAGCAGCCACTACGGTTCGGAGGGCGAGCAGTACTTC. Translated, this is CASSHYGSEGEQYF.